Each of the 27 T cell receptor beta chains below was sequenced from the same sample in a study of T cell responses to AZD1222 COVID-19 vaccine. Profiling relied on immunoSEQ multiplex PCR, and the TCRdb table lists in-frame clones only, not all of them. The sample yields roughly 120,000 clones, around 83% seen once. Sequenced material: peripheral blood, taken 28 days after the second AZD1222 dose. The receptors derive from an adult who received the AZD1222 COVID-19 vaccine.

This sequence joins TRBV2 and TRBJ1-1; D possibly corresponds to TRBD1 (6 bases). CDR1 is SNHLY, CDR2 FYNNEI, per germline. CDR3 length equals 14 residues. The V end was cut by 9 bases, the J end by 1 base, with 15 bases between. Here the CDR3 DNA reads TGTGCCAGTATAGGATTCAGGGGGAACACTGAAGCTTTCTTT. Its protein product is CASIGFRGNTEAFF.

This chain links TRBV6-5 with TRBJ1-2; 7 nucleotides line up with TRBD1. Germline V gene data show CDR1 as MNHEY and CDR2 as SVGAGI. CDR3 length: 13 amino acids. V lost 6 bases and J lost 2; bases outside the gene matches: 3. The CDR3 bases are TGTGCCAGCAGAGGACAGGCGAACTATGGCTACACCTTC. Amino acid sequence: CASRGQANYGYTF.

The rearrangement uses TRBV2 and TRBJ1-5; 9 bases map to TRBD1. This CDR3 has 15 amino acids. The V and J ends lost 6 bases and 2 bases, in that order; junction bases with no gene match: 5. CDR1 is SNHLY, CDR2 FYNNEI, per germline. The CDR3 region has the DNA TGTGCCAGCAGACCACAGGGGGCCGGCAATCAGCCCCAGCATTTT. It translates to CASRPQGAGNQPQHF.

This clone came up once. This chain joins TRBV6-1 and TRBJ1-6, with TRBD1 matching over 12 bases. CDR3 size: 17 residues. J gave up 10 bases and V 2 bases, and 9 bases lay outside the gene matches. Germline CDR1 is MNHNS and CDR2 is SASEGT. Here the CDR3 reads CASSEIGTGGAGSPLHF. CDR3 coding DNA: TGTGCCAGCAGTGAAATAGGGACAGGGGGCGCGGGGTCACCCCTCCACTTT.

The chain links TRBV6-5 to TRBJ1-5, with D tentatively TRBD1 (5 bases). The length of the CDR3 is 15 residues. Per the germline V gene, CDR1 is MNHEY and CDR2 is SVGAGI. Trimming stripped 7 bases from V and 3 bases from J, with 16 bases between. The CDR3 coding sequence is TGTGCCAGCAAGAATGGGGGAGGGGACAATCAGCCCCAGCATTTT. Its translation: CASKNGGGDNQPQHF.

The chain has TRBV2 and TRBJ1-2; no firm D call. V lost 2 bases, J lost 6 bases, and 4 bases lay in between. This CDR3 has 11 amino acids. Germline V gene lookup returns CDR1 SNHLY and CDR2 FYNNEI. The CDR3 DNA is TGTGCCAGCAGTGAACAGGATGGCTACACCTTC. Translated, it gives CASSEQDGYTF. Complete variable domain (other parts from reference TRBV2 and TRBJ1-2): EPEVTQTPSHQVTQMGQEVILRCVPISNHLYFYWYRQILGQKVEFLVSFYNNEISEKSEIFDDQFSVERPDGSNFTLKIRSTKLEDSAMYFCASSEQDGYTFGSGTRLTVV.

A few counts support this clone. The chain uses TRBV30 and TRBJ1-6; D uncertain. This CDR3 comprises 13 residues. V was cut by 1 base and J by 6 bases, with 7 bases left in between. In germline, CDR1 is GTSNPN, CDR2 SVGIG (reference sequence). Here the CDR3 reads CAWSGNINSPLHF. The CDR3 DNA reads TGTGCCTGGAGTGGGAACATTAATTCACCCCTCCACTTT.

Only a few counts were recorded for this clone. V gene TRBV7-8 combines with J gene TRBJ1-2, with TRBD1 matching 8 bases. CDR1 and CDR2 from the germline V gene are SGHVS and FQNEAQ. V was pared by 5 bases and J by 4 bases, with 6 bases of the junction left unmatched. The CDR3 extends over 14 amino acids. The CDR3 sequence is CASSPQGARYGYTF. The CDR3 DNA reads TGTGCCAGCAGCCCCCAGGGGGCTCGCTATGGCTACACCTTC.

This rearrangement joins TRBV5-1 to TRBJ1-1, with 9 bases that match TRBD1. Unmatched junction bases numbered 10, after V lost 5 bases and J lost 8 bases. Germline V gene data show CDR1 as SGHRS and CDR2 as YFSETQ. The CDR3 is made up of 14 amino acids. This CDR3 is CASRQQPGTGEAFF. CDR3 DNA: TGCGCCAGCAGACAGCAACCCGGGACAGGGGAAGCTTTCTTT.

In this sample, this clone turned up a few times. This chain links TRBV2 with TRBJ2-7, with D possibly TRBD1 on 7 matching bases. This CDR3 region has 14 residues. V dropped 10 bases and J dropped 5 bases, with 21 bases sitting between them. Germline CDR1 is SNHLY and CDR2 is FYNNEI. CDR3: CATLDQGGFNEQYF. The CDR3 region has the DNA TGTGCCACCCTCGATCAGGGGGGCTTCAACGAGCAGTACTTC.

This rearrangement joins TRBV3-1 (or the pseudogene TRBV3-2) to TRBJ2-7, with 9 bases matching TRBD1. The CDR3 totals 13 residues. J was trimmed by 4 bases and V by 6 bases; bases with no gene match: 4. CDR1 LGHDT and CDR2 YNNKEL come from the germline V gene (reference sequence). The CDR3 is CASRRQGEYEQYF. The CDR3 DNA reads as TGTGCCAGCAGAAGACAGGGGGAGTACGAGCAGTACTTC.

This clone has a handful of counts. The identical CDR3 is also encoded by other nucleotide sequences in the sample. V usage is TRBV3-1 (or the pseudogene TRBV3-2) and J usage is TRBJ2-3; 8 positions match TRBD2. Trimming cost V 4 bases and J 1 base; bases outside gene matches: 1. The CDR3 totals 14 residues. CDR1 is LGHDT and CDR2 is YNNKEL in the germline V gene (reference sequence). This CDR3 reads CASSLSGGTDTQYF. The DNA for the CDR3 is TGTGCCAGCAGCCTTAGCGGGGGCACAGATACGCAGTATTTT.

The chain employs TRBV28 and TRBJ1-2; 8 nucleotides align to TRBD1. Germline CDR1 MDHEN, CDR2 SYDVKM. The CDR3 is 14 residues long. V gave up 7 bases and J gave up 7 bases; unmatched junction bases: 11. DNA of the CDR3: TGTGCCAGCACCCTTACCGACAGGGGTACTGGCTACACCTTC. Translated: CASTLTDRGTGYTF.

The rearrangement links TRBV5-5 to TRBJ2-7; TRBD2 might be the D (6 bases). The CDR3 covers 14 residues. Looked up from germline, CDR1 is SGHKS and CDR2 is YYEKEE (reference sequence). V shed 4 bases and J shed 6 bases, with 17 bases lying between them. The CDR3 spells CASSPISGTGEQYF. The CDR3 DNA is TGTGCCAGCAGCCCGATTTCTGGGACTGGCGAGCAGTACTTC.

V gene TRBV5-1 combines with J gene TRBJ1-2, with 10 bases that match TRBD1. Per germline, CDR1 SGHRS and CDR2 YFSETQ. The V and J ends lost 1 base and 6 bases, in that order; junction bases with no gene match: 3. CDR3 size: 14 residues. CDR3 residues: CASSLRTGGHGYTF. The CDR3 DNA reads TGCGCCAGCAGCTTGAGGACAGGGGGGCATGGCTACACCTTC.

The chain uses TRBV3-1 (or the pseudogene TRBV3-2) and TRBJ2-7, with D hard to call. The germline V gene has CDR1 LGHDT and CDR2 YNNKEL (reference sequence). This CDR3 contains 15 residues. Trimming left V 2 bases short and J 3 bases short, with 14 bases between. The CDR3 sequence is CASSQPSRTGYEQYF. The CDR3 DNA is TGTGCCAGCAGCCAACCATCCCGAACCGGCTACGAGCAGTACTTC.

This clone came up once. The chain recombines TRBV7-3 with TRBJ2-1; D perhaps matches TRBD1 (6 bases). Per the germline V gene, CDR1 is SGHTA and CDR2 is FQGTGA. The CDR3 runs to 16 residues. The V and J ends lost 5 bases and 9 bases respectively, with 23 bases between them. CDR3 sequence (DNA): TGTGCCAGCAGCAAAACCGGGACAAAGGCCGACATTGAGCAGTTCTTC. It is translated as CASSKTGTKADIEQFF.

This clone was detected only a few times. The V gene is TRBV3-1 (or the pseudogene TRBV3-2), the J gene TRBJ2-7, with 9 bases fitting TRBD2. CDR3 length: 13 amino acids. CDR1 is LGHDT and CDR2 is YNNKEL in the germline V gene (reference sequence). The ends lost 6 bases at V and 3 bases at J; junction bases unmatched: 3. The CDR3 reads CASSPRGGYEQYF. Written as DNA, the CDR3 is TGTGCCAGCAGTCCGCGGGGGGGCTACGAGCAGTACTTC.

This chain uses TRBV29-1 with TRBJ1-3; D is ambiguous. Germline CDR1 is SQVTM and CDR2 is ANQGSEA. The CDR3 is made up of 12 amino acids. The ends were cut back, 5 bases at V and 0 bases at J, with 5 bases in the middle. The CDR3 bases are TGCAGCGTTAGGATCTCTGGAAACACCATATATTTT. It translates to CSVRISGNTIYF.

The gene calls are TRBV6-5 and TRBJ2-1; 11 positions match TRBD2. CDR1 is MNHEY and CDR2 is SVGAGI in the germline V gene. V dropped 9 bases and J dropped 4; count of bases not matched to a gene: 5. The CDR3 loop spans 14 amino acids. The CDR3, as DNA: TGTGCCAGTCAAATAGCGGGGGGGTACAATGAGCAGTTCTTC. It translates to CASQIAGGYNEQFF.

The chain carries TRBV7-9 and TRBJ2-1, with a weak D call TRBD2 (5 bases). Germline values: CDR1 SEHNR, CDR2 FQNEAQ (reference sequence). Between the trimmed V and J ends, which lost 1 base and 5 bases, there was a span of 9 bases. The CDR3 is 14 amino acids. The CDR3, as DNA: TGTGCCAGCAGCTTAGGGCAGGAGGACAATGAGCAGTTCTTC. Translating it yields CASSLGQEDNEQFF.

This chain connects TRBV7-2 to TRBJ2-7; TRBD1 matches 9 bases. CDR1 and CDR2 from the germline V gene are SGHTA and FQGNSA. The CDR3 is made up of 14 amino acids. V lost 5 bases and J lost 2; bases outside the gene matches: 4. CDR3: CASSLDRGAYEQYF. DNA for the CDR3: TGTGCCAGCAGCCTCGACAGGGGGGCCTACGAGCAGTACTTC. The variable domain in full, completed from reference TRBV7-2 and TRBJ2-7, reads GAGVSQSPSNKVTEKGKDVELRCDPISGHTALYWYRQSLGQGLEFLIYFQGNSAPDKSGLPSDRFSAERTGGSVSTLTIQRTQQEDSAVYLCASSLDRGAYEQYFGPGTRLTVT.

The chain combines TRBV5-4 with TRBJ1-1; D gene uncertain. The germline V gene encodes CDR1 SGHNT and CDR2 YYREEE (reference sequence). V was pared by 3 bases and J by 5 bases, with 11 bases between. CDR3 size: 13 residues. The CDR3 sequence: CASSWPLGTEAFF. The CDR3 DNA reads as TGTGCCAGCAGCTGGCCCCTGGGGACTGAAGCTTTCTTT.

The V and J genes are TRBV10-1 and TRBJ1-4; no definite D call. The CDR3 runs 10 residues. Trimming stripped 8 bases from V and 8 bases from J, with 6 bases between. Germline V gene lookup returns CDR1 WNHNN and CDR2 SYGVQD (reference sequence). The CDR3 loop is CASPAEKLFF. The CDR3 DNA follows: TGCGCCAGCCCGGCGGAAAAACTGTTTTTT.

This chain links TRBV9 with TRBJ2-3; a weak D match, TRBD2 (6 bases). CDR3 length: 14 amino acids. The ends were cut back, 4 bases at V and 4 bases at J, with 13 bases in the middle. From germline, CDR1 is SGDLS and CDR2 YYNGEE. The CDR3 nucleotides are TGTGCCAGCAGCCCCCGGTTAGCGGCAGATACGCAGTATTTT. It is translated as CASSPRLAADTQYF.

The CDR3 DNA sequence: TGTGCCATCAGGAGGGGGGACAGCTCTGGAAACACCATATATTTT. Translated, it gives CAIRRGDSSGNTIYF. This rearrangement joins TRBV10-3 to TRBJ1-3; 7 bases match TRBD1. This CDR3 contains 15 residues. Germline CDR1 and CDR2: ENHRY and SYGVKD. V shed 6 bases and J 0 bases; nucleotides not matched to a gene: 5.

The chain uses TRBV3-1 (or the pseudogene TRBV3-2) and TRBJ1-5; D gene unclear. CDR3 length equals 13 residues. Deletions cut 2 bases from V and 2 bases from J, with 4 bases between. CDR1 LGHDT and CDR2 YNNKEL come from the germline V gene (reference sequence). The CDR3 region is CASSQRGNQPQHF. The CDR3 region has the DNA TGTGCCAGCAGCCAAAGGGGCAATCAGCCCCAGCATTTT.